This T cell receptor beta chain emerged from a study of OX40 agonist ivuxolimab in advanced cancers. The repertoire was sequenced with immunoSEQ multiplex PCR; TCRdb's copy has only in-frame clones and lacks some. Of tens of thousands of clones detected, 85% to 90% appear once; the ten largest clones hold around 15%. The CDR3 totals 15 residues. The germline V gene encodes CDR1 MNHNY and CDR2 SVGAGI (reference sequence). Trimming removed 6 bases at V and 3 bases at J, with 18 bases between. This sequence joins TRBV6-6 and TRBJ2-7; weak D call: TRBD2 (5 bases). The receptor comes from an adult with an advanced solid tumor such as melanoma, head and neck, liver or kidney cancer. The material sequenced was CD4+ or CD8+ T cells sorted from blood, taken in a trial of the OX40 agonist ivuxolimab. The CDR3 nucleotides are TGTGCCAGCAGACCCCGAGGGAGTGGGTTCTACGAGCAGTACTTC. Its protein product is CASRPRGSGFYEQYF.